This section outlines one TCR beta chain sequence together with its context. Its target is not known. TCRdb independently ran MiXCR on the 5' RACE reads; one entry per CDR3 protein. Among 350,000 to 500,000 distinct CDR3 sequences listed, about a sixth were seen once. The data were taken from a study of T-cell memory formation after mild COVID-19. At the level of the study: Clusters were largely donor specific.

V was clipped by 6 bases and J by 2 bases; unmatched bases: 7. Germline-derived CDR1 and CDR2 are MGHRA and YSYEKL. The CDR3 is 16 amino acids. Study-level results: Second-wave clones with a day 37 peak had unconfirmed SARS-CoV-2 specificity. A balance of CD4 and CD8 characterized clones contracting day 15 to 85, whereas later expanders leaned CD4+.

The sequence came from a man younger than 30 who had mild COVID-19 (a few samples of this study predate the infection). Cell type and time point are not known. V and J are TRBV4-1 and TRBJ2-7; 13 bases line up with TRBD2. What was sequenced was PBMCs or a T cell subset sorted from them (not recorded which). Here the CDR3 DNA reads TGCGCCAGCAGGTCTGGACTAGCGGGGGACCCCTACGAGCAGTACTTC. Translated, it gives CASRSGLAGDPYEQYF.